This T cell receptor beta chain was obtained from a study of cytomegalovirus exposure and HLA in healthy donors. Overall study results and limits: The study flagged 150 to 200 TCR beta chains as cytomegalovirus-associated.

The CDR3 extends over 13 amino acids. CDR1 MNHNS and CDR2 SASEGT come from the germline V gene. V lost 7 bases and J lost 3; bases outside the gene matches: 3. The PCR used 60 Vbeta and 13 Jbeta primers. Data came from immunoSEQ multiplex PCR; TCRdb stores just in-frame clones and leaves some out. Here the sample spans 110,000 or so clones, about 72% being singletons. On this clone itself: Its antigen is still unknown.

Healthy bone marrow donors formed the donor group. The clonotype comes from a man in his fifties or sixties in good health and CMV-seropositive. The V gene is TRBV6-1, the J gene TRBJ2-7; 10 bases are shared with TRBD1. Sample: PBMCs. Here the CDR3 reads CASMGTGVYEQYF. DNA for the CDR3: TGTGCCAGCATGGGGACAGGGGTCTACGAGCAGTACTTC.